The 22 T cell receptor beta chains in this list originate from one sample, sequenced in a study of shared clonotypes between healthy human individuals. Sequencing was performed with immunoSEQ multiplex PCR; in TCRdb, only in-frame clones are kept and a portion is missing. The table records about 1 million clones, more than 60% of them present only once. Sequencing input: memory CD4+ T cells sorted from blood. This sample's subset: CD45RA-negative fraction. These TCRs come from a man between 18 and 29 years old in good health.

The J gene is TRBJ1-4, the V gene TRBV6-1; unclear D gene. V lost 7 bases to trimming and J lost 4 bases, with 16 bases between them. The CDR3 totals 15 residues. Germline lookup yields CDR1 MNHNS and CDR2 SASEGT. CDR3 DNA: TGTGCCAGCACCACGGGAGGGATCTTTAATGAAAAACTGTTTTTT. Translating it yields CASTTGGIFNEKLFF.

The J gene is TRBJ1-2, the V gene TRBV5-6; 7 bases are shared with TRBD1. The CDR3 length is 12 residues. Trimming removed 3 bases from V and 5 bases from J; junction bases left unmatched: 1. The germline CDR1 and CDR2 sequences are SGHDT and YYEEEE. CDR3: CASSSTGYGYTF. DNA of the CDR3: TGTGCCAGCAGCTCGACAGGGTATGGCTACACCTTC.

The V gene is TRBV5-1, the J gene TRBJ2-5, with a tentative D call TRBD1 (5 bases). Germline V gene sequence: CDR1 SGHRS, CDR2 YFSETQ. This CDR3 region has 15 residues. V was pared by 0 bases and J by 2 bases, with 11 bases between. DNA for the CDR3: TGCGCCAGCAGCTTGGTGCCAGGGCCTCAAGAGACCCAGTACTTC. Translation: CASSLVPGPQETQYF.

The chain couples TRBV6-5 to TRBJ2-1; 8 bases match TRBD2. In germline, CDR1 is MNHEY, CDR2 SVGAGI. The CDR3 extends over 15 amino acids. Trimming removed 2 bases from V and 5 bases from J; junction bases left unmatched: 5. CDR3 amino acids: CASSYVGLGNNEQFF. The CDR3 DNA is TGTGCCAGCAGTTACGTGGGACTAGGTAACAATGAGCAGTTCTTC.

The chain couples TRBV5-1 to TRBJ1-4, with 9 bases matching TRBD1. Germline values: CDR1 SGHRS, CDR2 YFSETQ. CDR3 length equals 15 residues. J lost 8 bases, V lost 2 bases, and 7 bases had no gene match. CDR3 amino acids: CASSLTQGASEKLFF. CDR3 sequence (DNA): TGCGCCAGCAGCTTAACACAGGGGGCCTCGGAAAAACTGTTTTTT.

This clone was found a few times. The chain couples TRBV7-6 to TRBJ1-4, with D perhaps matching TRBD1 (6 bases). Germline V CDR1 and CDR2: SGHVS, FNYEAQ. With 1 base removed from V and 4 bases from J, the gap between germline ends came to 10 bases. CDR3 length: 15 amino acids. This CDR3 is CASSLERGYNEKLFF. CDR3 coding DNA: TGTGCCAGCAGCTTAGAAAGGGGGTATAATGAAAAACTGTTTTTT.

Remarks on this clone: The sample carries other DNA sequences with the same CDR3. The chain recombines TRBV7-2 with TRBJ1-2; TRBD1 might be the D (5 bases). V lost 3 bases and J lost 4, with 18 bases in between. Germline assignment: CDR1 SGHTA and CDR2 FQGNSA. The CDR3 loop spans 16 amino acids. CDR3 in DNA: TGTGCCAGCAGCTTGGAGGGCGGGGGTTTAGGCTATGGCTACACCTTC. It is translated as CASSLEGGGLGYGYTF.

With regard to this clone: This specimen includes other DNA sequences encoding the same CDR3. The chain has TRBV19 and TRBJ2-1; 7 bases are a match to TRBD2. The CDR3 sequence is 15 residues long. V was clipped by 2 bases and J by 4 bases; unmatched bases: 5. Germline CDR1 LNHDA, CDR2 SQIVND (reference sequence). Here the CDR3 DNA reads TGTGCCAGTAGTATAAGTCTAGCGGCTTACAATGAGCAGTTCTTC. Protein sequence: CASSISLAAYNEQFF.

Only one count was recorded for this clone. The V call is TRBV25-1, the J call TRBJ1-4, with D hard to call. Germline CDR1 MGHDK, CDR2 SYGVNS. CDR3 length: 14 amino acids. Trimming took off 2 bases at V and 6 bases at J, with 10 bases between the two ends. The CDR3 loop reads CASSERGLYEKLFF. The DNA of the CDR3 is TGTGCCAGCAGTGAACGGGGTTTGTATGAAAAACTGTTTTTT.

The chain employs TRBV19 and TRBJ1-1; D is unclear. V was clipped by 3 bases and J by 3 bases, with 8 bases between them. The CDR3 runs to 13 residues. Germline loops: CDR1 LNHDA, CDR2 SQIVND (reference sequence). CDR3 sequence (DNA): TGTGCCAGTAGTATGGTCGGGGACACTGAAGCTTTCTTT. Amino acids: CASSMVGDTEAFF. Variable domain in full (rest from reference TRBV19 and TRBJ1-1): DGGITQSPKYLFRKEGQNVTLSCEQNLNHDAMYWYRQDPGQGLRLIYYSQIVNDFQKGDIAEGYSVSREKKESFPLTVTSAQKNPTAFYLCASSMVGDTEAFFGQGTRLTVV.

The chain recombines TRBV19 with TRBJ2-2; D might be TRBD1 or TRBD2, each matching 5 bases. Between the trimmed V and J ends, which lost 5 bases and 1 base, there was a span of 11 bases. This CDR3 is built from 15 residues. Germline CDR1 and CDR2: LNHDA and SQIVND (reference sequence). This CDR3 reads CASSRGRENTGELFF. The CDR3, as DNA: TGTGCCAGTAGTCGGGGCAGGGAGAACACCGGGGAGCTGTTTTTT.

The CDR3 DNA reads TGTGCCAGCAGCGTAGAGGGACAGTTCGTTTCTGGAAACACCATATATTTT. Protein: CASSVEGQFVSGNTIYF. This chain uses TRBV9 with TRBJ1-3, with TRBD1 identical over 7 bases. The V and J ends lost 0 bases and 1 base, in that order; junction bases with no gene match: 7. This CDR3 region has 17 residues. The germline gives CDR1 SGDLS, CDR2 YYNGEE.

J is TRBJ1-2 and V is TRBV5-1, with a weak D call TRBD1 (6 bases). This CDR3 region has 14 residues. The V and J ends lost 0 bases and 0 bases respectively, with 6 bases between them. Germline V gene lookup returns CDR1 SGHRS and CDR2 YFSETQ. The CDR3 region is CASSLDRANYGYTF. The CDR3 DNA follows: TGCGCCAGCAGCTTGGACAGGGCTAACTATGGCTACACCTTC.

V and J are TRBV2 and TRBJ2-7; the match to TRBD2 covers 9 bases. This CDR3 has 14 residues. J lost 9 bases, V lost 1 base, and 7 bases had no gene match. Germline lookup yields CDR1 SNHLY and CDR2 FYNNEI. DNA for the CDR3: TGTGCCAGCAGTGAAGAAAGGCGGGGGGGCGCGCAGTACTTC. Translating gives CASSEERRGGAQYF.

This clone was counted only a few times. Other DNA sequences from this sample encode an identical CDR3 as well. This chain connects TRBV18 to TRBJ1-6; 9 nucleotides line up with TRBD1. This CDR3 has 14 amino acids. Unmatched junction bases numbered 1, after V lost 3 bases and J lost 7 bases. Germline V gene lookup returns CDR1 KGHSH and CDR2 LQKENI. CDR3 residues: CASSPGQGNSPLHF. The CDR3 DNA follows: TGTGCCAGCTCACCGGGACAGGGAAATTCACCCCTCCACTTT.

The V and J genes are TRBV9 and TRBJ1-2; D is perhaps TRBD1 (6 bases). Trimming took off 2 bases at V and 6 bases at J, with 11 bases between the two ends. Germline CDR1 reads SGDLS; CDR2 reads YYNGEE. The CDR3 extends over 13 amino acids. The CDR3: CASSVVQGHGYTF. As DNA, the CDR3 is TGTGCCAGCAGCGTTGTACAGGGCCATGGCTACACCTTC.

The V and J genes are TRBV4-1 and TRBJ2-2; D is undetermined. The germline gives CDR1 MGHRA, CDR2 YSYEKL. Trimming took 3 bases from V and 2 from J, leaving 10 bases between them. The CDR3 runs 15 residues. The CDR3 DNA reads as TGCGCCAGCAGCCAGGGCAGGATAAACACCGGGGAGCTGTTTTTT. Amino acid sequence: CASSQGRINTGELFF.

The rearrangement joins TRBV27 to TRBJ2-1, with 7 bases identical to TRBD1. CDR3 length: 14 residues. Germline V gene data show CDR1 as MNHEY and CDR2 as SMNVEV (reference sequence). The V segment lost 5 bases and the J segment 6 bases; nucleotides outside the gene matches: 7. The CDR3 here is CASSAGTVVNEQFF. In DNA form, the CDR3 reads TGTGCCAGCAGTGCCGGGACAGTGGTCAATGAGCAGTTCTTC.

The V and J genes are TRBV7-2 and TRBJ1-2; a weak D match, TRBD1 (6 bases). V was pared by 3 bases and J by 3 bases, with 8 bases between. Germline V gene data show CDR1 as SGHTA and CDR2 as FQGNSA. This CDR3 is built from 13 residues. The CDR3 region has the DNA TGTGCCAGCAGCTTGGGGGGCGACTATGGCTACACCTTC. Its protein product is CASSLGGDYGYTF.

This chain joins TRBV30 and TRBJ2-7, with a weak D call TRBD2 (5 bases). Trimming removed 7 bases from V and 9 bases from J, with 16 bases in between. The germline V gene has CDR1 GTSNPN and CDR2 SVGIG (reference sequence). The CDR3 is made up of 11 amino acids. CDR3 DNA: TGTGCCTCTGCCCCGGGCGCGGGGCAGTACTTC. Protein: CASAPGAGQYF.

The rearrangement joins TRBV5-4 to TRBJ2-7; 8 bases fit TRBD2. The CDR3 sequence is 15 residues long. V was clipped by 5 bases and J by 7 bases; unmatched bases: 14. CDR1 is SGHNT, CDR2 YYREEE, per germline (reference sequence). CDR3 protein: CASSSKSGGRGEQYF. The CDR3 DNA sequence: TGTGCCAGCAGTTCTAAAAGCGGGGGCCGGGGGGAGCAGTACTTC.

Notes on this clone: Additional DNA sequences in this sample encode the identical CDR3. The CDR3 is CASSPRDRGTDTQYF. Here the CDR3 DNA reads TGTGCCAGCTCCCCGCGGGACAGGGGCACAGATACGCAGTATTTT. This rearrangement joins TRBV2 to TRBJ2-3, with 9 bases matching TRBD1. Germline trimming cut 8 bases from V and 1 base from J; bases unmatched to any gene: 7. Germline CDR1 SNHLY, CDR2 FYNNEI. The CDR3 is 15 amino acids.